The 3 T cell receptor beta chains presented below share a single source sample, sequenced in a study of Graves' ophthalmopathy and Graves' hyperthyroidism. Amplification targeted the TCR beta CDR3 regions, with RNA transcripts as the source material. The workflow started with a first-round RT-PCR run with HTBI primers and then moved on to a second-round multiplex PCR. TCRdb reanalysed the multiplex PCR reads using MiXCR and keeps one entry per CDR3 protein. This sample has 620,000 or so distinct CDR3 sequences, with 22% found just once. The sequencing input was peripheral blood. These receptor sequences come from a woman aged 18 to 35 with stable Graves' hyperthyroidism. Some clones in this sample may be carry-over from other donors' samples.

The chain combines TRBV29-1 with TRBJ1-1, with D perhaps matching TRBD1 (6 bases). This CDR3 contains 11 residues. Germline V gene sequence: CDR1 SQVTM, CDR2 ANQGSEA. CDR3: CSARGSTEAFF. For the CDR3, the DNA is TGCAGTGCTAGGGGGAGCACTGAAGCTTTCTTT.

DNA for the CDR3: TGTGCCAGCAGCCAAGAAGTAGTAGGCCAGCCCCAGCATTTT. This sequence encodes CASSQEVVGQPQHF. The rearrangement links TRBV3-1 to TRBJ1-5, with unresolved D. The CDR3 is 14 residues long. V was cut by 0 bases and J by 7 bases, with 10 bases left in between. Germline lookup yields CDR1 LGHDT and CDR2 YNNKEL (reference sequence).

The sample holds many counts of this clonotype. The rearrangement uses TRBV27 and TRBJ1-1; possibly TRBD1 for D (5 bases). Deletions cut 2 bases from V and 4 bases from J, with 17 bases between. The CDR3 is 16 amino acids. Germline-derived CDR1 and CDR2 are MNHEY and SMNVEV (reference sequence). DNA of the CDR3: TGTGCCAGCAGTTTAATGTTATCGTATGGGGGCACTGAAGCTTTCTTT. Its protein is CASSLMLSYGGTEAFF.